Below, 8 T cell receptor beta chains from the same sample are listed, as sequenced in a study of early T cells in non-severe SARS-CoV-2 infection. MiXCR was run by TCRdb on the 5' RACE reads, yielding one entry per CDR3 protein. This table holds about 61,000 distinct CDR3 sequences, more than 10% found once. The sequenced material came from whole blood. These TCRs come from an adult who was a healthcare worker with PCR-confirmed SARS-CoV-2 infection or an uninfected control (not recorded which).

This chain uses TRBV3-1 with TRBJ2-1, with a possible D match to TRBD1 (5 bases). This CDR3 contains 14 residues. The germline V and J ends were trimmed by 1 base and 12 bases, with 16 bases remaining between them. Germline loops: CDR1 LGHDT, CDR2 YNNKEL (reference sequence). In DNA form, the CDR3 reads TGTGCCAGCAGCCAAGCGCACCTAGGGGTGGTGCAGTTCTTC. Its protein is CASSQAHLGVVQFF.

This clonotype has a handful of counts. V and J are TRBV5-5 and TRBJ2-1, with D perhaps TRBD2 (5 bases). V was clipped by 1 base and J by 0 bases, with 8 bases between them. CDR1 SGHKS and CDR2 YYEKEE come from the germline V gene (reference sequence). This CDR3 spans 15 amino acids. CDR3 in amino acids: CASSLSGNSYNEQFF. In nucleotides, the CDR3 is TGTGCCAGCAGCTTGAGCGGAAACTCCTACAATGAGCAGTTCTTC.

This clonotype occurred many times. V usage is TRBV25-1 and J usage is TRBJ2-7, with 9 bases matching TRBD1. The V gene end was trimmed by 4 bases and the J gene end by 7 bases; junction bases not matched to a gene: 11. From germline, CDR1 is MGHDK and CDR2 SYGVNS. The CDR3 is made up of 15 amino acids. The DNA of the CDR3 is TGTGCCAGCAGTGTGGACAGGGGTTTTTTAATGGAGCAGTACTTC. Protein: CASSVDRGFLMEQYF.

The chain links TRBV3-1 to TRBJ2-5; D not certain. The V gene lost 1 base and the J gene lost 4 bases, with 7 bases spanning the gap. The CDR3 length is 13 residues. Per the germline V gene, CDR1 is LGHDT and CDR2 is YNNKEL (reference sequence). CDR3: CASSQAGGETQYF. The CDR3, as DNA: TGTGCCAGCAGCCAAGCTGGCGGAGAGACCCAGTACTTC.

The CDR3 region has the DNA TGTGCCAGCAGCAAGGGAAACAAAGAGACCCAGTACTTC. It yields the protein CASSKGNKETQYF. The chain links TRBV7-9 to TRBJ2-5; D unresolved. Germline V gives CDR1 SEHNR, CDR2 FQNEAQ (reference sequence). The length of the CDR3 is 13 residues. The V and J ends lost 5 bases and 3 bases respectively, with 10 bases between them.

This chain uses TRBV9 with TRBJ1-1; D is unresolved. Germline V CDR1 and CDR2: SGDLS, YYNGEE. V was cut by 0 bases and J by 1 base, with 10 bases left in between. The CDR3 totals 15 residues. Here the CDR3 reads CASSVGIQQNTEAFF. The CDR3 nucleotides are TGTGCCAGCAGCGTAGGGATCCAGCAGAACACTGAAGCTTTCTTT.

As regards this clonotype: A read error may explain this, as a much larger clone is one base away. The J gene is TRBJ2-7, the V gene TRBV30; 7 bases align to TRBD2. Per the germline V gene, CDR1 is GTSNPN and CDR2 is SVGIG (reference sequence). The CDR3 sequence is 12 residues long. The CDR3 DNA reads as TGTGCCCGGAGTGTACCTAGCGGCAAACAGTACTTC. Its protein product is CARSVPSGKQYF.

In its sample, this clonotype was seen many times. The V call is TRBV4-1, the J call TRBJ1-2, with TRBD1 matching over 9 bases. Per germline, CDR1 MGHRA and CDR2 YSYEKL. J lost 5 bases, V lost 1 base, and 5 bases had no gene match. This CDR3 contains 15 residues. CDR3 sequence reads: CASSQGMTGGYGYTF. DNA of the CDR3: TGCGCCAGCAGCCAAGGAATGACAGGGGGATATGGCTACACCTTC.